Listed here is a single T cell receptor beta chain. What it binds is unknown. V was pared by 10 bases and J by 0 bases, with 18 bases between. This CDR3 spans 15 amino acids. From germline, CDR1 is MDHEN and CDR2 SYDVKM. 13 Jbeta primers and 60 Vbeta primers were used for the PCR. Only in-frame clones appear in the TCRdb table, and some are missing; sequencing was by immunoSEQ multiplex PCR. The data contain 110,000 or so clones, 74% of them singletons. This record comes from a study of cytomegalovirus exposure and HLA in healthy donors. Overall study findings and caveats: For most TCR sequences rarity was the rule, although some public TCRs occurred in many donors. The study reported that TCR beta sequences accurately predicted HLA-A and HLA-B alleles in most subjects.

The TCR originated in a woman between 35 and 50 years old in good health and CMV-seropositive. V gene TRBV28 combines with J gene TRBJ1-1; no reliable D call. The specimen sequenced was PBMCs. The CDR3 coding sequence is TGTGCCATCACAAACGGCGGGAGTCTGAACACTGAAGCTTTCTTT. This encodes CAITNGGSLNTEAFF.